The table lists the clone carrying this T cell receptor beta chain with a count of one. The target antigen is unknown. Germline lookup yields CDR1 MDHEN and CDR2 SYDVKM. Deletions cut 2 bases from V and 5 bases from J, with 22 bases between. CDR3 length: 18 residues. This specimen belongs to a study of post-analysis software for immune sequencing data. Study-wide findings and caveats: A significant reduction in normalized Chao1 diversity was observed in multiple sclerosis patients versus controls. Same-batch samples co-clustered strongly by F measure. There were five or six TRBV segments more frequent in patients than controls, and TRBV5-6, TRBV5-1 and TRBV20-1 were among them.

Presence of unique molecular identifiers characterized the TCR beta cDNA libraries. Input of roughly 0.95 to 10 million T cells yielded approximately 500,000 cDNA molecules. TCRdb analysed the PCR reads with MiXCR anew, one entry per CDR3 protein. Of 600,000 to 700,000 distinct CDR3 sequences in the sample, roughly three fifths were seen once. The source of this sequence is a girl aged 2 to 10 with multiple sclerosis. V gene TRBV28 combines with J gene TRBJ2-4; D is unresolved. Sequencing used blood. DNA of the CDR3: TGTGCCAGCAGTTTAATTACGTTCGGGTACAGCGCCCAAAACATTCAGTACTTC. The encoded protein is CASSLITFGYSAQNIQYF.